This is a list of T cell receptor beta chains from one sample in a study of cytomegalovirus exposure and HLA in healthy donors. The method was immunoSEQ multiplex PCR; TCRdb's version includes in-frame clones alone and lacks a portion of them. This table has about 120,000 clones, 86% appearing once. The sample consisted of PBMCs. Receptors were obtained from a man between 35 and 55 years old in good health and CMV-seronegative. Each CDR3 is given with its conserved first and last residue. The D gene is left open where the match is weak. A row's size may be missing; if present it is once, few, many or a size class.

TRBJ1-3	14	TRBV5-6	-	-	TGTGCCAGCAGCTTGTCGTACTCTGGAAACACCATATATTTT	CASSLSYSGNTIYF
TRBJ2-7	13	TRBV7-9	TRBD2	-	TGTGCCAGCAGCTTAGGGGGGGGTTACGAGCAGTACTTC	CASSLGGGYEQYF
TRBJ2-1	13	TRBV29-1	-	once	TGCAGCGTGGCAGGGGAAAGCTACAATGAGCAGTTCTTC	CSVAGESYNEQFF
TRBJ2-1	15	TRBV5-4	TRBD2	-	TGTGCCAGCAGCTTGGGAGGGACTAGCGAGGGTGAGCAGTTCTTC	CASSLGGTSEGEQFF
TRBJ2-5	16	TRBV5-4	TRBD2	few	TGTGCCAGCAGCTTGGAAAGCGGGGGTGACCAAGAGACCCAGTACTTC	CASSLESGGDQETQYF
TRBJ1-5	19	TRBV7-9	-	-	TGTGCCAGCAGCCGATCCCGTAACACGGGAGACTATAGCAATCAGCCCCAGCATTTT	CASSRSRNTGDYSNQPQHF
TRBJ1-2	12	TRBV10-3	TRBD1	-	TGTGCCACCAGACAGGGAACGGATGGCTACACCTTC	CATRQGTDGYTF
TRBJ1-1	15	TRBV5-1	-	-	TGCGCCAGCAGCTTGGACGTGGGGGGGAACACTGAAGCTTTCTTT	CASSLDVGGNTEAFF
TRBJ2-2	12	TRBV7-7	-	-	TGTGCCAGCAGCTCCAGGTTTGGGGAGCTGTTTTTT	CASSSRFGELFF
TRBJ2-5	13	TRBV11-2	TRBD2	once	TGTGCCAGCAGCTTTGCGGGGGTTGAGACCCAGTACTTC	CASSFAGVETQYF
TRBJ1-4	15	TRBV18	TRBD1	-	TGTGCCAGCTCACCTCCCCAGGGGGCGGGTGAAAAACTGTTTTTT	CASSPPQGAGEKLFF